This T cell receptor beta chain is drawn from a study of shared clonotypes between healthy human individuals. CDR3 length equals 14 residues. The germline V gene has CDR1 SGHTA and CDR2 FQGNSA. Trimming pared 0 bases from V and 3 bases from J, leaving 9 bases between. Libraries were prepared by immunoSEQ multiplex PCR; TCRdb keeps only in-frame clonotypes and omits some of them. The sample shows around 2.3 million clones, 95% of them seen only once. The chain has TRBV7-2 and TRBJ2-7; D remains unclear. Sequences were obtained from naive CD4+ T cells sorted from blood. Subset indicated: CD45RA+ positively selected. This receptor was taken from a man aged 18 to 35 in good health. The CDR3 nucleotides are TGTGCCAGCAGCTTAGCCGCGAAGGGCTACGAGCAGTACTTC. Amino acids: CASSLAAKGYEQYF.